The clone carrying this TCR beta chain has at least ten counts. The data were taken from a study of T cells in Graves' hyperthyroidism and ophthalmopathy. The TCR beta CDR3 regions underwent amplification using RNA transcripts as the source. The HTBI primer set drove a first-round RT-PCR of the TCR CDR3. TCRdb used MiXCR to reprocess the multiplex PCR reads, holding one entry per CDR3 protein. The sample has 75,000 to 100,000 distinct CDR3 sequences, roughly 37% seen once. Germline V gene lookup returns CDR1 SGHRS and CDR2 YFSETQ. The CDR3 is made up of 15 amino acids. V lost 7 bases and J lost 4, with 17 bases in between.

The chain has TRBV5-1 and TRBJ2-2; no clear D gene. This sequence originates from a woman aged 25-40 years with Graves' hyperthyroidism. Sequencing used peripheral blood or thyroid tissue (not recorded which). In DNA, the CDR3 is TGCGCCAGCGAACCGGCAGGTGCTGGCACCGGGGAGCTGTTTTTT. This codes for CASEPAGAGTGELFF.